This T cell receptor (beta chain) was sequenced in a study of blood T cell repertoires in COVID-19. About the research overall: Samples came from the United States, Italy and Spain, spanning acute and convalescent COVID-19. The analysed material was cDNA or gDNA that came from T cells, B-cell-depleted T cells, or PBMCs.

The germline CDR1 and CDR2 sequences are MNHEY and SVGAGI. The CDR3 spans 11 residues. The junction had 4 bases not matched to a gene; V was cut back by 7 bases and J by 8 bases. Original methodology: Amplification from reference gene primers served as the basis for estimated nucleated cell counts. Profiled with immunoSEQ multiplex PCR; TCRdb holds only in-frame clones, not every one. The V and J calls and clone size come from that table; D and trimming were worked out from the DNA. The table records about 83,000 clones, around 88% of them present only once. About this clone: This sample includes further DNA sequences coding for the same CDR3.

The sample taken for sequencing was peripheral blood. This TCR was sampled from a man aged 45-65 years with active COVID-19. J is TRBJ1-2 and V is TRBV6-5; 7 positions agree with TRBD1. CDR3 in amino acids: CASTQGRGYTF. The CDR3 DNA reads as TGTGCCAGCACACAGGGGCGGGGCTACACCTTC.